A single sample gave rise to the 2 T cell receptor beta chains below, sequenced in a study of shared clonotypes between healthy human individuals. Here immunoSEQ multiplex PCR was the method, and the copy in TCRdb shows in-frame clones only, minus some. Of approximately 530,000 clones listed, roughly 95% are singletons. The sequencing input was naive CD4+ T cells sorted from blood. This sample's subset: CD45RA+ positively selected. Every receptor here comes from a woman in her 30s in good health.

The gene calls are TRBV27 and TRBJ2-7, with TRBD2 matching 8 bases. The CDR3 extends over 15 amino acids. J was trimmed by 4 bases and V by 0 bases; bases with no gene match: 5. Germline CDR1 reads MNHEY; CDR2 reads SMNVEV (reference sequence). The CDR3 sequence: CASSLSSGGWYEQYF. DNA for the CDR3: TGTGCCAGCAGTTTATCCAGCGGGGGATGGTACGAGCAGTACTTC.

The chain couples TRBV30 to TRBJ2-5; D gene ambiguous. Near its end, the DNA agrees better with TRBJ2-7, so the J call may be wrong. Germline V lookup: CDR1 GTSNPN, CDR2 SVGIG (reference sequence). CDR3 length: 14 amino acids. CDR3 region: CAWSVRYRTYEQYF. CDR3 sequence (DNA): TGTGCCTGGAGTGTACGTTACAGAACCTACGAGCAGTACTTC.